This TCR beta chain emerged from a study of T cell repertoires and HLA-DP antigens. To note about this clone: Its antigen is unidentified.

Repertoires were generated with immunoSEQ multiplex PCR, while TCRdb's copy carries only in-frame clones and drops some. This table has some 110,000 clones, nearly 95% appearing once. The length of the CDR3 is 16 residues. Trimming pared 2 bases from V and 4 bases from J, leaving 17 bases between. CDR1 is MDHEN and CDR2 is SYDVKM in the germline V gene. The clonotype was recovered from a young woman in good health and CMV-seronegative. V usage is TRBV28 and J usage is TRBJ1-2, with D perhaps TRBD1 (5 bases). Sequenced material: CD4+ T cells from PBMCs. CDR3 nucleotides: TGTGCCAGCAGTTTACTGGGGCAGTCCCCGAGCTATGGCTACACCTTC. This codes for CASSLLGQSPSYGYTF.